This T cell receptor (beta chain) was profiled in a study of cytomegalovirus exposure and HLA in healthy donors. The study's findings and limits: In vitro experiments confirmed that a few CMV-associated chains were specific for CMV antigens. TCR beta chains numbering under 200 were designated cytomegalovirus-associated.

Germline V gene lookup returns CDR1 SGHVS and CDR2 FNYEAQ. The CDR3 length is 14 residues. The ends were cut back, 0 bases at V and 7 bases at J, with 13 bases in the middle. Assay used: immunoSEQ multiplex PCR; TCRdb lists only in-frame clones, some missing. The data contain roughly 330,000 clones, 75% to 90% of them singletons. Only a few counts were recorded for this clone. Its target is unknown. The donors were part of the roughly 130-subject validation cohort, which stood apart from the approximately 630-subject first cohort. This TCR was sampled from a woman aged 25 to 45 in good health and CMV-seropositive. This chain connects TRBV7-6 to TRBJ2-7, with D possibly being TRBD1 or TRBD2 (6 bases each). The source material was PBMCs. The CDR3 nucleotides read TGTGCCAGCAGCTTAGCGGAGGGACAAGGGGAGCAGTACTTC. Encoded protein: CASSLAEGQGEQYF.